This TCR beta chain was identified in a study of OX40 agonist ivuxolimab in advanced cancers. Regarding the complete study: Ivuxolimab was a fully human IgG2 agonistic monoclonal antibody targeting the costimulatory receptor OX40 (CD134). Peripheral TCRbeta sequencing aimed to test whether ivuxolimab altered TCR sequence diversity and caused clonal T-cell expansion. Of the roughly 51 patients in dose escalation, 19 had hepatocellular carcinoma, roughly 15 had melanoma, 9 had renal cell carcinoma and 9 had head and neck cancer. The dose-escalation cohort was almost 85% male with a mean age of approximately 60 years, ranging from about 23 to 85. The paper reports the monotherapy dose-escalation portion (N = 52 patients) of the phase I ivuxolimab trial. Intravenous ivuxolimab was administered to patients every 2 weeks at six dose levels: 0.01, 0.1, 0.3, 1.5, 3 and 10 mg/kg. Partial responses were achieved by three dose-escalation patients, of whom one had hepatocellular carcinoma and two had cutaneous melanoma. Prior anti-PD-1, anti-PD-L1 or anti-CTLA-4 therapy was permitted, and approximately 42% of dose-escalation patients had received checkpoint inhibitors. The research as a whole found: On average, CD8+ T cells showed more expanded clones than CD4+ T cells after ivuxolimab. At doses from 0.1 to 3.0 mg/kg, clonal expansion was seen in both CD4+ and CD8+ blood T cells between baseline and week 6. The antigen specificity of the clonally expanded peripheral T cells was not determined. Low levels of normalized T-cell clonal expansion were also seen in some patients who did not respond. Partial responders in the 0.1-3.0 mg/kg groups had among the lowest normalized peripheral clonal expansion, especially among CD8+ T cells.

Genomic DNA was isolated from the sorted cells so that the TCRbeta CDR3 region could be sequenced. The immunoSEQ Assay was used to sequence the TCRbeta CDR3 regions. The table comes from immuneACCESS by way of TCRdb, which keeps in-frame sequences with V and J called. Part of the clones is missing from these tables; in studies checked, under half for an unresolved V gene and the rest for unknown reasons. Counted in this sample were more than 60,000 clones; 77% of them appeared once. The leading ten clones occupy around 1.5% of the sample. The trial excluded patients who had a history of autoimmune disease or who were on systemic immunosuppression. In every dose cohort, peripheral blood was drawn for TCR sequencing at baseline, cycle 4 day 1, and cycle 7 day 1. The samples were taken from a phase I, first-in-human, multicenter, open-label dose-escalation trial of ivuxolimab. The trial enrolled adults with locally advanced or metastatic head and neck squamous cell, hepatocellular, melanoma or renal cell carcinoma. Before TCR sequencing, CD4+ T cells and CD8+ T cells were sorted from peripheral blood as separate populations.

Only a few counts were recorded for this clone. Its binding antigen is unknown. No qualities accompany the bases; no much larger clone lies one base away. The CDR3, cysteine through phenylalanine, is 14 amino acids long. The kept DNA is CDR3 alone, 42 bases in frame from the first base. CDR1 and CDR2, looked up from the germline V gene (reference sequence), are SEHNR and FQNEAQ. Trimming removed 3 bases from V and 4 bases from J; the gene matches leave 3 bases unexplained. The rearrangement joined TRBV7-9 to TRBJ1-1; a stretch of 9 junction bases matches TRBD1. Sequenced material: CD4+ or CD8+ T cells sorted from blood, taken in a trial of the OX40 agonist ivuxolimab. This receptor was taken from an adult with an advanced solid tumor such as melanoma, head and neck, liver or kidney cancer. The CDR3 in this case is CASSFATGGTEAFF. In nucleotide form, the sequence is TGTGCCAGCAGCTTCGCGACAGGGGGCACTGAAGCTTTCTTT.